The 6 T cell receptor beta chains below all came from one sample that was sequenced in a study of Ad26.COV2.S vaccination and SARS-CoV-2 variants. Sample treatment: 15 to 20 received Ad26.COV2.S at low or high dose, single or two shots; roughly five received placebo; per-sample allocation not given. Samples analyzed were those drawn on day 63 after the first vaccine or placebo injection. Using immunoSEQ multiplex PCR, the repertoire was profiled, and TCRdb retains in-frame clones only, with some absent. The sample comprises some 290,000 clones, about 86% of which are singletons, and more than 1.5% rests with the top ten. The starting material was peripheral blood, obtained in a trial of Ad26.COV2.S vaccine versus placebo. These TCRs come from a person between 18 and 65 years old who received the Ad26.COV2.S COVID-19 vaccine or a placebo.

This sequence joins TRBV19 and TRBJ1-4; the match to TRBD1 covers 9 bases. Germline V lookup: CDR1 LNHDA, CDR2 SQIVND (reference sequence). J was trimmed by 2 bases and V by 5 bases; bases with no gene match: 6. This CDR3 contains 16 residues. The CDR3 DNA reads as TGTGCCAGTAGTCCACGGACAGGGGTGACTAATGAAAAACTGTTTTTT. Translation gives CASSPRTGVTNEKLFF.

The genes are TRBV19 and TRBJ1-2; D not certain. Germline CDR1 LNHDA, CDR2 SQIVND (reference sequence). This CDR3 spans 13 amino acids. V was cut by 5 bases and J by 2 bases, with 9 bases left in between. In DNA, the CDR3 is TGTGCCAGTAGTTCGTGGGAGAACTATGGCTACACCTTC. Translating it yields CASSSWENYGYTF. Based on the CDR3 plus reference TRBV19 and TRBJ1-2, the full variable domain is DGGITQSPKYLFRKEGQNVTLSCEQNLNHDAMYWYRQDPGQGLRLIYYSQIVNDFQKGDIAEGYSVSREKKESFPLTVTSAQKNPTAFYLCASSSWENYGYTFGSGTRLTVV.

The V gene is TRBV30, the J gene TRBJ1-5; 7 bases fit TRBD1. From germline, CDR1 is GTSNPN and CDR2 SVGIG (reference sequence). This CDR3 is built from 15 residues. V dropped 5 bases and J dropped 0; count of bases not matched to a gene: 7. The CDR3 protein is CAWGTEGASNQPQHF. Written as DNA, the CDR3 is TGTGCCTGGGGGACAGAAGGGGCTAGCAATCAGCCCCAGCATTTT.

This clone has a single count. The V and J genes are TRBV6-5 and TRBJ2-7; D could derive from TRBD1 or TRBD2 (7 bases each). V was trimmed by 2 bases and J by 2 bases, leaving 13 bases between them. The CDR3 is 15 amino acids. Germline assignment: CDR1 MNHEY and CDR2 SVGAGI. The CDR3 loop reads CASSYARGRAYEQYF. CDR3 bases: TGTGCCAGCAGTTACGCCAGGGGGAGGGCCTACGAGCAGTACTTC.

The chain combines TRBV6-5 with TRBJ1-5; no firm D call. The CDR3 has 12 residues. The V end was cut by 6 bases, the J end by 6 bases, with 9 bases between. Germline loops: CDR1 MNHEY, CDR2 SVGAGI. The CDR3 region has the DNA TGTGCCAGCAGCTTCCAAGGTCAGCCCCAGCATTTT. Its translation: CASSFQGQPQHF.

The chain joins TRBV5-1 to TRBJ1-3; D is undetermined. The CDR3 totals 13 residues. From germline, CDR1 is SGHRS and CDR2 YFSETQ. V gave up 0 bases and J gave up 1 base, with 2 bases separating them. CDR3 sequence: CASSLVSGNTIYF. In nucleotides, the CDR3 is TGCGCCAGCAGCTTGGTATCTGGAAACACCATATATTTT.